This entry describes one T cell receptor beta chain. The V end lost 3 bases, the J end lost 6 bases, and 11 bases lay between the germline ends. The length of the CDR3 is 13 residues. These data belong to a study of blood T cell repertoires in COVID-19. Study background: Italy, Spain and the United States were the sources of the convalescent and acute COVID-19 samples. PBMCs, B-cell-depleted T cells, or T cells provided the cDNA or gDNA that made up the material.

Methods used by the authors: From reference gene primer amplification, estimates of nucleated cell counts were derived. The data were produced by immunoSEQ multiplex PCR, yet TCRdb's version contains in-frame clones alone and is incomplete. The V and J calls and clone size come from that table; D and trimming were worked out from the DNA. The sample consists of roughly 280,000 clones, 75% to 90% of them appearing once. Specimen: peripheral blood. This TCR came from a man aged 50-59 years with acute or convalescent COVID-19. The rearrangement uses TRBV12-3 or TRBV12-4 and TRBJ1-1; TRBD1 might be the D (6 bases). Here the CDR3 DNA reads TGTGCCAGCAGTTTCGCACAGGGATCTGAAGCTTTCTTT. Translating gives CASSFAQGSEAFF.